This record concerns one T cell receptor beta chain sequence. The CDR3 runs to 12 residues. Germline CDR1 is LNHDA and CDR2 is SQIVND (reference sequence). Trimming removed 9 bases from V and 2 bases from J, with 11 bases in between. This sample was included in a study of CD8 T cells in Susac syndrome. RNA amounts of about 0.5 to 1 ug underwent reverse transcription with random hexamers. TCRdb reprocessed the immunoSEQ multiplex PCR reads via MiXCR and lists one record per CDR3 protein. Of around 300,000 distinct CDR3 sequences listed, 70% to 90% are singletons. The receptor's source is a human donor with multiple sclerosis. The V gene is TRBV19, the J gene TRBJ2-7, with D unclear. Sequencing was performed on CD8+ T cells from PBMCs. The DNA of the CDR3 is TGTGCCAGCCCCCGGAGCCCCTACGAGCAGTACTTC. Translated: CASPRSPYEQYF.